The 17 T cell receptor beta chains below all came from one sample that was sequenced in a study of Graves' ophthalmopathy and Graves' hyperthyroidism. Beta-chain TCR CDR3 regions were amplified from RNA transcripts. First-round RT-PCR with HTBI primers preceded a second-round multiplex PCR. TCRdb reprocessed the multiplex PCR reads via MiXCR and lists one record per CDR3 protein. The sample shows almost 750,000 distinct CDR3 sequences, 40% of them seen only once. The sample comprised peripheral blood. All receptors derive from an adult man with Graves' ophthalmopathy.

This clonotype came up many times. The chain carries TRBV9 and TRBJ2-6; D gene ambiguous. Per the germline V gene, CDR1 is SGDLS and CDR2 is YYNGEE. The CDR3 totals 15 residues. Deletions cut 0 bases from V and 4 bases from J, with 8 bases between. CDR3 sequence reads: CASSVDLSGANVLTF. The CDR3 nucleotides read TGTGCCAGCAGCGTAGACTTATCCGGGGCCAACGTCCTGACTTTC.

The chain uses TRBV10-3 and TRBJ1-1, with D maybe TRBD1 (5 bases). This CDR3 has 14 residues. Germline CDR1 and CDR2: ENHRY and SYGVKD. V was shortened by 4 bases and J by 4 bases, with 13 bases between the two germline ends. This chain's CDR3 is CAISGREGVTEAFF. The DNA for the CDR3 is TGTGCCATCAGTGGCAGGGAAGGGGTCACTGAAGCTTTCTTT.

The chain combines TRBV25-1 with TRBJ2-5; possibly TRBD2 for D (7 bases). CDR3 length equals 17 residues. Trimming removed 4 bases from V and 2 bases from J, with 20 bases in between. From germline, CDR1 is MGHDK and CDR2 SYGVNS. CDR3 coding DNA: TGTGCCAGCAGTGCTAGAGGGGGGGGGCTAAGACAAGAGACCCAGTACTTC. This encodes CASSARGGGLRQETQYF. Based on the CDR3 plus reference TRBV25-1 and TRBJ2-5, the full variable domain is EADIYQTPRYLVIGTGKKITLECSQTMGHDKMYWYQQDPGMELHLIHYSYGVNSTEKGDLSSESTVSRIRTEHFPLTLESARPSHTSQYLCASSARGGGLRQETQYFGPGTRLLVL.

This clonotype was observed a few times. The J gene is TRBJ2-5, the V gene TRBV11-2; possible D gene TRBD2, 6 bases. The V gene lost 1 base and the J gene lost 1 base, with 10 bases spanning the gap. This CDR3 has 15 residues. Germline assignment: CDR1 SGHAT and CDR2 FQNNGV. The CDR3 reads CASSLVSGGQETQYF. For the CDR3, the DNA is TGTGCCAGCAGCTTAGTATCCGGGGGCCAAGAGACCCAGTACTTC.

The gene calls are TRBV7-2 and TRBJ2-5; D possibly corresponds to TRBD2 (5 bases). The V gene's germline CDR1 is SGHTA and CDR2 FQGNSA. The V end was cut by 4 bases, the J end by 5 bases, with 11 bases between. The CDR3 extends over 13 amino acids. This CDR3 reads CASSYELVETQYF. Written as DNA, the CDR3 is TGTGCCAGCAGCTACGAACTAGTTGAGACCCAGTACTTC.

The chain joins TRBV5-4 to TRBJ1-6, with no clear D. V was shortened by 8 bases and J by 2 bases, with 8 bases between the two germline ends. The CDR3 spans 13 residues. CDR1 is SGHNT, CDR2 YYREEE, per germline (reference sequence). CDR3 protein: CASKEAYNSPLHF. The CDR3 DNA reads as TGTGCCAGTAAGGAAGCCTATAATTCACCCCTCCACTTT.

The chain combines TRBV29-1 with TRBJ2-5, with D maybe TRBD2 (5 bases). Per the germline V gene, CDR1 is SQVTM and CDR2 is ANQGSEA. CDR3 length: 12 residues. Trimming took off 8 bases at V and 2 bases at J, with 12 bases between the two ends. The CDR3 loop is CSLRGRQETQYF. For the CDR3, the DNA is TGCAGCCTACGGGGAAGACAAGAGACCCAGTACTTC.

This clonotype was counted between two and nine times. Given a much more abundant clone one base away, this may be a read error. J is TRBJ2-2 and V is TRBV7-9; D is unresolved. V dropped 3 bases and J dropped 4 bases, with 6 bases sitting between them. Germline assignment: CDR1 SEHNR and CDR2 FQNEAQ (reference sequence). This CDR3 is 13 amino acids long. The CDR3 sequence: CASSLPGTGELFF. As DNA, the CDR3 is TGTGCCAGCAGCTTGCCGGGCACCGGGGAGCTGTTTTTT.

As for this clonotype: Since a much larger clone is just one base distant, this may be a read error. Written as DNA, the CDR3 is TGCAGCGTTGGCGGGAACGTAGGCTCCTATGGCTACACCTTC. Translating gives CSVGGNVGSYGYTF. The rearrangement uses TRBV29-1 and TRBJ1-2; D is undetermined. V lost 4 bases to trimming and J lost 4 bases, with 16 bases between them. The CDR3 covers 14 residues. In germline, CDR1 is SQVTM, CDR2 ANQGSEA.

This chain joins TRBV2 and TRBJ2-7, with D possibly matching TRBD2 (6 bases). Deletions cut 5 bases from V and 4 bases from J, with 18 bases between. The CDR3 runs to 15 residues. CDR1 SNHLY and CDR2 FYNNEI come from the germline V gene. The CDR3 bases are TGTGCCAGCAGTTTGGGTGGCGGGGCCGGGTACGAGCAGTACTTC. Its translation: CASSLGGGAGYEQYF. Using reference TRBV2 and TRBJ2-7 for the parts outside the CDR3, the full variable domain is EPEVTQTPSHQVTQMGQEVILRCVPISNHLYFYWYRQILGQKVEFLVSFYNNEISEKSEIFDDQFSVERPDGSNFTLKIRSTKLEDSAMYFCASSLGGGAGYEQYFGPGTRLTVT.

With respect to this clonotype: The junction departs from germline at one end; a sequencing error may be responsible. The rearrangement joins TRBV20-1 to TRBJ1-2; no reliable D call. This CDR3 is built from 17 residues. The germline V gene has CDR1 DFQATT and CDR2 SNEGSKA (reference sequence). This chain's CDR3 is CSARALDDIENAYGFTF. CDR3 sequence (DNA): TGCAGTGCTAGAGCCCTTGATGACATTGAGAATGCGTATGGCTTCACCTTC.

The chain recombines TRBV19 with TRBJ1-1; the D is unclear. The CDR3 totals 13 residues. V lost 11 bases and J lost 0, with 13 bases in between. In germline, CDR1 is LNHDA, CDR2 SQIVND (reference sequence). CDR3 sequence (DNA): TGTGCCTGGAGTACTCGAATGAACACTGAAGCTTTCTTT. As protein: CAWSTRMNTEAFF. The whole variable domain, filled in from reference TRBV19 and TRBJ1-1, reads DGGITQSPKYLFRKEGQNVTLSCEQNLNHDAMYWYRQDPGQGLRLIYYSQIVNDFQKGDIAEGYSVSREKKESFPLTVTSAQKNPTAFYLCAWSTRMNTEAFFGQGTRLTVV.

As concerns this clonotype: One junction end does not reproduce the germline sequence, and a read error may be involved. The chain links TRBV20-1 to TRBJ1-1; a weak D match, TRBD1 (5 bases). This CDR3 is built from 14 residues. CDR1 is DFQATT and CDR2 is SNEGSKA in the germline V gene (reference sequence). Here the CDR3 DNA reads TGCAGTGCTGGCCAGGGTTTGCTGTCCTCTGAAGCTCTCTTT. Its translation is CSAGQGLLSSEALF.

The V and J genes are TRBV2 and TRBJ2-5; weak D call: TRBD2 (6 bases). The CDR3 covers 14 residues. V gave up 2 bases and J gave up 4 bases, with 11 bases separating them. Germline V gives CDR1 SNHLY, CDR2 FYNNEI. Here the CDR3 reads CASSETGRTETQYF. Written as DNA, the CDR3 is TGTGCCAGCAGTGAAACGGGGAGGACAGAGACCCAGTACTTC.

The chain combines TRBV24-1 with TRBJ2-7, with a possible D match to TRBD2 (6 bases). Looked up from germline, CDR1 is KGHDR and CDR2 is SFDVKD. The V gene lost 5 bases and the J gene lost 3 bases, with 13 bases spanning the gap. This CDR3 has 14 residues. CDR3 residues: CATSASVPNYEQYF. The CDR3 coding sequence is TGTGCCACCAGTGCTAGCGTACCTAACTACGAGCAGTACTTC.

The genes are TRBV20-1 and TRBJ1-5; D is unclear. The V and J ends lost 5 bases and 0 bases respectively, with 8 bases between them. The CDR3 consists of 13 residues. CDR1 and CDR2 (germline): DFQATT, SNEGSKA (reference sequence). CDR3 DNA: TGCAGTGCTGGCACATATAGCAATCAGCCCCAGCATTTT. Protein: CSAGTYSNQPQHF.

The J gene is TRBJ2-1, the V gene TRBV7-3, with a possible D match to TRBD2 (5 bases). Trimming left V 4 bases short and J 6 bases short, with 13 bases between. The CDR3 has 14 amino acids. Per the germline V gene, CDR1 is SGHTA and CDR2 is FQGTGA. The CDR3 region has the DNA TGTGCCAGCAGCTCGGGGTCTAGAGTCAATGAGCAGTTCTTC. Encoded protein: CASSSGSRVNEQFF.